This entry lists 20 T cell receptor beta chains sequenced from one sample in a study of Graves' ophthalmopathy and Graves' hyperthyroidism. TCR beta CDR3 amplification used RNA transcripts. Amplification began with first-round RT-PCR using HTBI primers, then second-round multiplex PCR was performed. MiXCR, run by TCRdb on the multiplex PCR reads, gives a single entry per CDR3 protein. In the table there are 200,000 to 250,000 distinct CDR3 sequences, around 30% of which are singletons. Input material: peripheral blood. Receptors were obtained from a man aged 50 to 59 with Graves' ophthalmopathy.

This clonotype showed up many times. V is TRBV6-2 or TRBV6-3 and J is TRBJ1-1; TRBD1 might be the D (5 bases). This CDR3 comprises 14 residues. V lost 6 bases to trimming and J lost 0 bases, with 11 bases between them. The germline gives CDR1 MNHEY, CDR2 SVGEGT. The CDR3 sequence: CASRRQILNTEAFF. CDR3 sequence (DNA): TGTGCCAGCAGACGACAGATCTTGAACACTGAAGCTTTCTTT.

CDR3 region: CSARQGEDTEAFF. CDR3 DNA sequence: TGCAGTGCTAGACAGGGAGAGGACACTGAAGCTTTCTTT. V is TRBV20-1 and J is TRBJ1-1; D may be TRBD1 (5 bases). The CDR3 runs 13 residues. V was trimmed by 2 bases and J by 3 bases, leaving 10 bases between them. Germline values: CDR1 DFQATT, CDR2 SNEGSKA (reference sequence).

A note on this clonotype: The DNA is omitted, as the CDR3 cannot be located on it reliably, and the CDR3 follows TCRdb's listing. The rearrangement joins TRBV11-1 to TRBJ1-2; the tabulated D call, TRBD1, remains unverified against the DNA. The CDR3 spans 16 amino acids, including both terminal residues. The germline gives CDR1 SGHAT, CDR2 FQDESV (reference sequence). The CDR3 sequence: CASSLAFGQGAQLDTF.

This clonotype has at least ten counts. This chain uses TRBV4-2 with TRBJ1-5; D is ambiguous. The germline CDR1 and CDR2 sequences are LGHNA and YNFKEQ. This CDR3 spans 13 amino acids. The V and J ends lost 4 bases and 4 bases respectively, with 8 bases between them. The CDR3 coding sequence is TGTGCCAGCAGCCCAAGCGTTAATCAGCCCCAGCATTTT. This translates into CASSPSVNQPQHF.

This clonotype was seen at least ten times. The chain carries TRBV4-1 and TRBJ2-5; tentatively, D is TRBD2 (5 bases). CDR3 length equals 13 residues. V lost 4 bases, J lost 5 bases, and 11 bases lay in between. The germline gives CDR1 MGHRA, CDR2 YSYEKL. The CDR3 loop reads CASSRGGGETQYF. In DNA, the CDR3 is TGCGCCAGCAGCCGAGGAGGTGGGGAGACCCAGTACTTC.

CDR3 loop: CASREQGSGANVLTF. CDR3 nucleotides: TGTGCCAGCAGGGAACAAGGCTCTGGGGCCAACGTCCTGACTTTC. This chain joins TRBV28 and TRBJ2-6; D is uncertain. The V gene lost 6 bases and the J gene lost 0 bases, with 9 bases spanning the gap. This CDR3 has 15 amino acids. Germline values: CDR1 MDHEN, CDR2 SYDVKM.

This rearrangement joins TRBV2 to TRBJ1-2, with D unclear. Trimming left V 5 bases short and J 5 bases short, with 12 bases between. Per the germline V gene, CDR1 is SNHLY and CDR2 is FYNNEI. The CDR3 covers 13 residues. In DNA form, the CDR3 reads TGTGCCAGCAGTTTCGCGTCGGGGTATGGCTACACCTTC. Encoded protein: CASSFASGYGYTF.

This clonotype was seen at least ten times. In DNA, the CDR3 is TGTGCCAGCAGCCAAGACGAGTCGAGCGGAGTTTACGAGCAGTACTTC. As protein: CASSQDESSGVYEQYF. The genes are TRBV4-2 and TRBJ2-7, with D perhaps TRBD2 (5 bases). The length of the CDR3 is 16 residues. The germline V gene has CDR1 LGHNA and CDR2 YNFKEQ. V shed 0 bases and J shed 4 bases, with 16 bases lying between them.

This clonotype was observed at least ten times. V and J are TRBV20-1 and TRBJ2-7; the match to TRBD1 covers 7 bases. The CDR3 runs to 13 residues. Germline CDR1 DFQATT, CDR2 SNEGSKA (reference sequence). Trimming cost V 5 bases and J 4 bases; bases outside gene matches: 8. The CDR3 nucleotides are TGCAGTGCTCCCGGGGTGACAGGGTACGAGCAGTACTTC. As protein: CSAPGVTGYEQYF.

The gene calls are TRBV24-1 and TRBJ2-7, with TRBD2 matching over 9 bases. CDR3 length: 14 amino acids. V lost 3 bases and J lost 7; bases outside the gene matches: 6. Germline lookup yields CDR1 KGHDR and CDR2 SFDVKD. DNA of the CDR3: TGTGCCACCAGTGATATGGCGGGAGGGGGTGAGCAGTACTTC. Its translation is CATSDMAGGGEQYF.

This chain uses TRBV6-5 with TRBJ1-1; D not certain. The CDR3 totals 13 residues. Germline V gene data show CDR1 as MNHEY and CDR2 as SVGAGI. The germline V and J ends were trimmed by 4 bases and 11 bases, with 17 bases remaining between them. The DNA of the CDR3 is TGTGCCAGCAGTTTAGGAATGAGGGAGGGCGCTTTCTTT. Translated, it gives CASSLGMREGAFF.

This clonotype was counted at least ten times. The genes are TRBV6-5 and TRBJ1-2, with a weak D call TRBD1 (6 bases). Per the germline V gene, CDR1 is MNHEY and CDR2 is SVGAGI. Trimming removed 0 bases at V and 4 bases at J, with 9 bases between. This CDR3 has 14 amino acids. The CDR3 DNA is TGTGCCAGCAGTTACTCGACGGACAGCTATGGCTACACCTTC. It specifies CASSYSTDSYGYTF.

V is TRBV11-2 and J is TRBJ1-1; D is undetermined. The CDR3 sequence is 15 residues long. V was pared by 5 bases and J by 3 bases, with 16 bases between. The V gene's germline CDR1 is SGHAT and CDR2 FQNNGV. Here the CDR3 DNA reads TGTGCCAGCAGCCAACTCAATGGGTGGGACACTGAAGCTTTCTTT. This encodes CASSQLNGWDTEAFF.

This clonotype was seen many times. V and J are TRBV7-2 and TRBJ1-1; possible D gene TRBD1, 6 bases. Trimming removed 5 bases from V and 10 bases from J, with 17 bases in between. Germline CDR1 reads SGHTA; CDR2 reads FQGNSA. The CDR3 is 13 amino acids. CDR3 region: CASSRGDTGGAFF. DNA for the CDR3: TGTGCCAGCAGCCGGGGGGACACAGGTGGAGCTTTCTTT.

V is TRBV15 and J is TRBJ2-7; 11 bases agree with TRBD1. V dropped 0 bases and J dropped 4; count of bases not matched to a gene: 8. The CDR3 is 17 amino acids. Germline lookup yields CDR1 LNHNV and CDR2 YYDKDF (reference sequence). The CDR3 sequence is CATSRDRRGQGVYEQYF. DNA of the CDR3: TGTGCCACCAGCAGAGATAGGAGGGGACAGGGGGTTTACGAGCAGTACTTC.

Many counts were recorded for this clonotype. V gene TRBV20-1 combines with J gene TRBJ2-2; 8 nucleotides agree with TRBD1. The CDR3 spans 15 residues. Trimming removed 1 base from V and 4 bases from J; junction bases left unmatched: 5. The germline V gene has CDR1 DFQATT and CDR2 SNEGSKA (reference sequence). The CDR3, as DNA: TGCAGTGCTAGAGGCCAGGGGGCGGGCACCGGGGAGCTGTTTTTT. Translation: CSARGQGAGTGELFF.

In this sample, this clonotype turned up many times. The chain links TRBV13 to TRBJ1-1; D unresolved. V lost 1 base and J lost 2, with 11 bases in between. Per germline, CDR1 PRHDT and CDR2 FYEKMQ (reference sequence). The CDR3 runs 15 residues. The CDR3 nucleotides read TGTGCCAGCAGCTTAGATGACGGCTACAACACTGAAGCTTTCTTT. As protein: CASSLDDGYNTEAFF.

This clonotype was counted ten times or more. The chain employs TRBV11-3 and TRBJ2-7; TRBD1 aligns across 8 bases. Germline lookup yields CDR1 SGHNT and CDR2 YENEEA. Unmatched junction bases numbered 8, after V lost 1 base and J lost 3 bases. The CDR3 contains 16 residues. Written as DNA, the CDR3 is TGTGCCAGCAGCTTAGGTCAACTGACAGGGGACTACGAGCAGTACTTC. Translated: CASSLGQLTGDYEQYF.

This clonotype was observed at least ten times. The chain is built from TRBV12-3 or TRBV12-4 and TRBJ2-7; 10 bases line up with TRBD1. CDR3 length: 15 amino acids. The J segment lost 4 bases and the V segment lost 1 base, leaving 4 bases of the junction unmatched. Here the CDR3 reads CASSLGQGAYYEQYF. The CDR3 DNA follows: TGTGCCAGCAGTTTAGGACAGGGGGCGTATTACGAGCAGTACTTC.

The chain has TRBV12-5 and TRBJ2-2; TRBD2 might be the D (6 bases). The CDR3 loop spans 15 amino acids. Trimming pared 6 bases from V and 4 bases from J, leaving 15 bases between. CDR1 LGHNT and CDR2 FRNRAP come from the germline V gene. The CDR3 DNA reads TGTGCTAGTGGAGGGGAACTAGCTTCCACCGGGGAGCTGTTTTTT. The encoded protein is CASGGELASTGELFF. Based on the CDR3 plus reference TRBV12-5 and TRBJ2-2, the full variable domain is DARVTQTPRHKVTEMGQEVTMRCQPILGHNTVFWYRQTMMQGLELLAYFRNRAPLDDSGMPKDRFSAEMPDATLATLKIQPSEPRDSAVYFCASGGELASTGELFFGEGSRLTVL.